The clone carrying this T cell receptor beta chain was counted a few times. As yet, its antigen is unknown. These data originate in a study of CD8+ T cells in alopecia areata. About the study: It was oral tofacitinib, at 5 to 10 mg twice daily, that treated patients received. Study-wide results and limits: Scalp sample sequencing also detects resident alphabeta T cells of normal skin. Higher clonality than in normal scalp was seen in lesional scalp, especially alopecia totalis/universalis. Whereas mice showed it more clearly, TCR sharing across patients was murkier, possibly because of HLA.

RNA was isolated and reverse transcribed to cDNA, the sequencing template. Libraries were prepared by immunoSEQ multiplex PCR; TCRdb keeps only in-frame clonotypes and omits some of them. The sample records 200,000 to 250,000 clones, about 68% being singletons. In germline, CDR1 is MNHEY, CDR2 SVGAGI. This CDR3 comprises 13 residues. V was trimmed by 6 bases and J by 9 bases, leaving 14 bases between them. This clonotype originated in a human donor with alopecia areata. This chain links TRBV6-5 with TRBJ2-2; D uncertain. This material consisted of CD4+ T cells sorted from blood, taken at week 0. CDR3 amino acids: CASSSPPGRELFF. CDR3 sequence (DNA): TGTGCCAGCAGCTCCCCTCCAGGCAGGGAGCTGTTTTTT.